This TCR beta chain was sequenced for a study of cytomegalovirus exposure and HLA in healthy donors. Details on this clone: Its antigen remains unknown.

Notes on the study in general: The HLA-A and HLA-B alleles of most subjects were reportedly predicted accurately from TCR beta sequences.

Use of 60 Vbeta and 13 Jbeta primers characterized the PCR. As processed by the authors: There were tens of millions of unique TCR beta chains by a later count, and approximately 10 million of them were shared. Sequencing was performed with immunoSEQ multiplex PCR; in TCRdb, only in-frame clones are kept and a portion is missing. V, J and clone size were drawn from that table, and D and trimming were deduced from the DNA. The sample holds approximately 140,000 clones, approximately 80% seen once. The receptor's source is a woman aged 18-29 years in good health and CMV-seronegative. Sequencing input: PBMCs.

As DNA, the CDR3 is TGCAGCGTTGAGACTAGCGGGAAGTTTAGTGAGCAGTTCTTC. This codes for CSVETSGKFSEQFF. V and J are TRBV29-1 and TRBJ2-1; the match to TRBD2 covers 11 bases. J lost 9 bases, V lost 3 bases, and 7 bases had no gene match. Germline V gene lookup returns CDR1 SQVTM and CDR2 ANQGSEA. CDR3 length: 14 residues.